This passage covers 13 T cell receptor beta chains from one sample sequenced in a study of blood T cells in healthy people across ages. Together with a sample-barcoded 5' primer, a J-beta primer mix was included in a second PCR lasting about 7 to 11 cycles. Using its own MiXCR run on the 5' RACE reads, TCRdb lists one record per CDR3 protein. The table shows about 970,000 distinct CDR3 sequences, with roughly half occurring only once. Sequencing used blood. These TCRs come from an older woman in good health.

The chain is built from TRBV9 and TRBJ1-2, with D perhaps TRBD1 (6 bases). The CDR3 has 14 amino acids. V lost 3 bases to trimming and J lost 3 bases, with 12 bases between them. CDR1 is SGDLS, CDR2 YYNGEE, per germline. As DNA, the CDR3 is TGTGCCAGCAGCGGTCGACAGGCCCACTATGGCTACACCTTC. Its translation is CASSGRQAHYGYTF.

This clonotype has just one count. The genes are TRBV6-5 and TRBJ2-1, with a weak D call TRBD2 (6 bases). Germline assignment: CDR1 MNHEY and CDR2 SVGAGI. Trimming took off 2 bases at V and 9 bases at J, with 11 bases between the two ends. The CDR3 consists of 13 residues. CDR3 sequence: CASSYPGTSEQFF. The CDR3 nucleotides read TGTGCCAGCAGTTACCCCGGGACTTCTGAGCAGTTCTTC.

V usage is TRBV20-1 and J usage is TRBJ1-6, with 8 bases matching TRBD1. Germline loops: CDR1 DFQATT, CDR2 SNEGSKA (reference sequence). V was clipped by 5 bases and J by 7 bases; unmatched bases: 7. CDR3 length: 14 residues. This CDR3 reads CSASIDRGNSPLHF. In nucleotides, the CDR3 is TGCAGTGCTTCCATAGACAGGGGAAATTCACCCCTCCACTTT.

This clonotype turned up a few times. This chain connects TRBV3-1 to TRBJ2-3; 9 nucleotides match TRBD2. The V segment lost 4 bases and the J segment 6 bases; nucleotides outside the gene matches: 5. The germline V gene encodes CDR1 LGHDT and CDR2 YNNKEL (reference sequence). This CDR3 spans 14 amino acids. The CDR3: CASSPGLAFDTQYF. The CDR3 nucleotides read TGTGCCAGCAGCCCCGGACTAGCGTTCGATACGCAGTATTTT.

This clonotype was observed a few times. The chain links TRBV14 to TRBJ2-1, with 7 bases that match TRBD1. Losses at the gene ends were 1 base for V and 1 base for J; bases not matched to a gene: 4. CDR1 SGHDN and CDR2 FVKESK come from the germline V gene. The CDR3 length is 16 residues. The CDR3 nucleotides read TGTGCCAGCAGCCAAGTGACAGGGAAGTCCTACAATGAGCAGTTCTTC. Its translation is CASSQVTGKSYNEQFF.

In its sample, this clonotype was seen a few times. V usage is TRBV18 and J usage is TRBJ2-1; 10 bases map to TRBD1. This CDR3 contains 16 residues. J lost 3 bases, V lost 3 bases, and 5 bases had no gene match. Germline lookup yields CDR1 KGHSH and CDR2 LQKENI. The CDR3 here is CASSPDRGHYYNEQFF. As DNA, the CDR3 is TGTGCCAGCTCACCTGACAGGGGGCATTACTACAATGAGCAGTTCTTC.

The chain has TRBV21-1 and TRBJ2-7; whether TRBD1, the table's D call, matches the DNA was not checked. The J call may be faulty, since TRBJ2-4 better matches the DNA end. TRBV21-1 constitutes a pseudogene. The CDR3 length is 15 residues. The CDR3 coding sequence is TGTGCCAGCAGCTCGAGGGAACAGGGCGATAACATTCAGTACTTC. This translates into CASSSREQGDNIQYF.

In this sample, this clonotype turned up a few times. The chain couples TRBV5-1 to TRBJ1-1; TRBD1 matches 9 bases. The V gene end was trimmed by 4 bases and the J gene end by 1 base; junction bases not matched to a gene: 2. In germline, CDR1 is SGHRS, CDR2 YFSETQ. This CDR3 region has 14 residues. The CDR3, as DNA: TGCGCCAGCAGCGTGACAGGGGGGAACACTGAAGCTTTCTTT. This sequence encodes CASSVTGGNTEAFF.

The chain carries TRBV15 and TRBJ1-1; perhaps TRBD1 as D (5 bases). CDR3 length equals 13 residues. V lost 4 bases and J 4 bases, leaving 10 bases between the germline ends. Germline loops: CDR1 LNHNV, CDR2 YYDKDF (reference sequence). Here the CDR3 reads CATSNGAATEAFF. The CDR3 region has the DNA TGTGCCACCAGCAACGGGGCGGCCACTGAAGCTTTCTTT.

This clonotype came up a few times. This chain joins TRBV20-1 and TRBJ2-7; tentatively, D is TRBD1 or TRBD2 (5 bases each). Trimming stripped 0 bases from V and 0 bases from J, with 18 bases between. There are 17 residues in the CDR3. In germline, CDR1 is DFQATT, CDR2 SNEGSKA (reference sequence). The chain's CDR3 is CSAREARGLASSYEQYF. CDR3 DNA sequence: TGCAGTGCTAGAGAAGCGAGGGGCCTCGCGAGCTCCTACGAGCAGTACTTC.

The rearrangement joins TRBV6-1 to TRBJ2-5; TRBD1 is a possible D gene (5 bases). The J call could be wrong; TRBJ2-7 is a better fit for the DNA end. Germline V CDR1 and CDR2: MNHNS, SASEGT. The CDR3 runs to 16 residues. The CDR3 is CASTKGVANSLYEQYF. CDR3 DNA: TGTGCCAGCACCAAAGGGGTAGCAAACAGCCTCTACGAGCAGTACTTC.

This chain links TRBV4-1 with TRBJ2-4; TRBD2 matches at 7 bases. The DNA end favors TRBJ2-5, so the J call may be wrong. Germline V CDR1 and CDR2: MGHRA, YSYEKL. This CDR3 has 17 residues. The CDR3 nucleotides read TGCGCCAGCAGCCAAGATGGGATGGGCGGGAGTGGCGAGACCCAGTACTTC. Its translation: CASSQDGMGGSGETQYF.

V usage is TRBV6-2 or TRBV6-3 and J usage is TRBJ2-1; the D is unclear. Germline values: CDR1 MNHEY, CDR2 SVGEGT. The CDR3 contains 13 residues. The V and J ends lost 0 bases and 8 bases respectively, with 8 bases between them. In DNA form, the CDR3 reads TGTGCCAGCAGTTACTCGAAGGTCTATGAGCAGTTCTTC. Translated, it gives CASSYSKVYEQFF.